These T cell receptor beta chains were read from a single sample in a study of sequential checkpoint blockade in melanoma. TCRdb's copy holds only in-frame clones and misses some; the assay was immunoSEQ multiplex PCR. The sample has more than 10,000 clones; 70% to 80% are singletons. The input for sequencing was CD8+ T cells sorted from blood (inferred from file names), taken from a patient given nivolumab and ipilimumab in sequence. The receptors derive from a human donor with melanoma. CDR3s include the opening cysteine and the closing phenylalanine or tryptophan. The D gene is left open where the match is weak. Some rows mark clone size as missing; the rest say once, few, many or name a class of expanded clone.

j_gene: TRBJ2-7; v_gene: TRBV12-5; abundance: .; d_gene: TRBD1; CDR3aa: CASGPGTGGSHEQYF; CDR3nt: TGTGCTAGTGGTCCCGGGACAGGGGGGTCCCACGAGCAGTACTTC
j_gene: TRBJ1-2; v_gene: TRBV4-3; abundance: few; d_gene: .; CDR3aa: CASSQDYRPGRIYGYTF; CDR3nt: TGCGCCAGCAGCCAAGATTATCGTCCAGGGAGGATCTATGGCTACACCTTC
j_gene: TRBJ1-1; v_gene: TRBV9; abundance: .; d_gene: TRBD1; CDR3aa: CASGPLDRGASTEAFF; CDR3nt: TGTGCCAGCGGCCCATTGGACAGGGGGGCGAGCACTGAAGCTTTCTTT
j_gene: TRBJ2-1; v_gene: TRBV19; abundance: few; d_gene: TRBD1; CDR3aa: CASSLTLPGQGAPFNEQFF; CDR3nt: TGTGCCAGTAGTCTCACGCTCCCGGGACAGGGGGCGCCTTTTAATGAGCAGTTCTTC
j_gene: TRBJ2-5; v_gene: TRBV7-8; abundance: .; d_gene: .; CDR3aa: CASSGTDTQETQYF; CDR3nt: TGTGCCAGCAGCGGAACCGACACCCAAGAGACCCAGTACTTC
j_gene: TRBJ1-3; v_gene: TRBV5-4; abundance: .; d_gene: .; CDR3aa: CASSLATTGNTIYF; CDR3nt: TGTGCCAGCAGCTTGGCCACAACTGGAAACACCATATATTTT
j_gene: TRBJ2-7; v_gene: TRBV11-2; abundance: .; d_gene: TRBD2; CDR3aa: CASSPVLAGLLYEQYF; CDR3nt: TGTGCCAGCAGCCCCGTGTTAGCGGGACTACTGTACGAGCAGTACTTC
j_gene: TRBJ1-1; v_gene: TRBV6-4; abundance: few; d_gene: .; CDR3aa: CASSDEGQNTEAFF; CDR3nt: TGTGCCAGCAGTGACGAGGGACAGAACACTGAAGCTTTCTTT
j_gene: TRBJ2-1; v_gene: TRBV5-6; abundance: .; d_gene: TRBD1; CDR3aa: CASSPGTGIQFF; CDR3nt: TGTGCCAGCAGCCCCGGGACAGGAATACAGTTCTTC
j_gene: TRBJ1-5; v_gene: TRBV15; abundance: .; d_gene: .; CDR3aa: CATSRDRGAQQPQHF; CDR3nt: TGTGCCACCAGCAGAGATCGGGGGGCTCAGCAGCCCCAGCATTTT
j_gene: TRBJ2-5; v_gene: TRBV29-1; abundance: .; d_gene: .; CDR3aa: CSVVWPYEETQYF; CDR3nt: TGCAGCGTTGTTTGGCCATACGAAGAGACCCAGTACTTC
j_gene: TRBJ2-5; v_gene: TRBV27; abundance: .; d_gene: .; CDR3aa: CASSLGTDQETQYF; CDR3nt: TGTGCCAGCAGTTTAGGAACAGACCAAGAGACCCAGTACTTC
j_gene: TRBJ2-1; v_gene: TRBV10-3; abundance: .; d_gene: TRBD1; CDR3aa: CAISDRDRSSYNEQFF; CDR3nt: TGTGCCATCAGTGACAGGGACAGGAGCTCCTACAATGAGCAGTTCTTC
j_gene: TRBJ1-1; v_gene: TRBV19; abundance: .; d_gene: .; CDR3aa: CASSLLGVLNTEAFF; CDR3nt: TGTGCCAGTAGTCTTTTAGGGGTCCTGAACACTGAAGCTTTCTTT
j_gene: TRBJ2-7; v_gene: TRBV4-3; abundance: .; d_gene: .; CDR3aa: CASSLRGGSYEQYF; CDR3nt: TGCGCCAGCAGCCTGAGGGGGGGCTCCTACGAGCAGTACTTC
j_gene: TRBJ1-4; v_gene: TRBV10-2; abundance: .; d_gene: .; CDR3aa: CASSEKREGGKLFF; CDR3nt: TGCGCCAGCAGTGAGAAGAGGGAGGGGGGAAAACTGTTTTTT
j_gene: TRBJ1-5; v_gene: TRBV2; abundance: once; d_gene: TRBD1; CDR3aa: CASSEARGNQPQHF; CDR3nt: TGTGCCAGCAGTGAAGCCAGGGGGAATCAGCCCCAGCATTTT
j_gene: TRBJ1-5; v_gene: TRBV19; abundance: few; d_gene: .; CDR3aa: CASYRGGAGQPQHF; CDR3nt: TGTGCCTCTTACCGCGGGGGGGCCGGTCAGCCCCAGCATTTT
j_gene: TRBJ1-1; v_gene: TRBV6-5; abundance: .; d_gene: .; CDR3aa: CASSLKPNTEAFF; CDR3nt: TGTGCCAGCAGTCTTAAGCCGAACACTGAAGCTTTCTTT
j_gene: TRBJ1-5; v_gene: TRBV5-1; abundance: .; d_gene: .; CDR3aa: CASSQGPSRNQPQHF; CDR3nt: TGCGCCAGCAGCCAGGGTCCATCTCGAAATCAGCCCCAGCATTTT
j_gene: TRBJ1-1; v_gene: TRBV29-1; abundance: .; d_gene: TRBD1; CDR3aa: CSVEATGTGLRTEAFF; CDR3nt: TGCAGCGTTGAAGCCACCGGGACAGGTTTGAGGACTGAAGCTTTCTTT
j_gene: TRBJ2-7; v_gene: TRBV7-2; abundance: .; d_gene: TRBD2; CDR3aa: CASSLLAGGKYEQYF; CDR3nt: TGTGCCAGCAGCTTATTAGCGGGAGGAAAATACGAGCAGTACTTC
j_gene: TRBJ2-1; v_gene: TRBV7-9; abundance: .; d_gene: .; CDR3aa: CASSLERGARDEQFF; CDR3nt: TGTGCCAGCAGCCTAGAACGGGGGGCCAGGGATGAGCAGTTCTTC
j_gene: TRBJ2-1; v_gene: TRBV19; abundance: .; d_gene: .; CDR3aa: CASTDSSYNEQFF; CDR3nt: TGTGCCAGTACGGACAGCTCCTACAATGAGCAGTTCTTC
j_gene: TRBJ2-1; v_gene: TRBV9; abundance: once; d_gene: TRBD2; CDR3aa: CASSVGEGSIYNEQFF; CDR3nt: TGTGCCAGCAGCGTAGGGGAGGGGAGTATCTACAATGAGCAGTTCTTC
j_gene: TRBJ2-1; v_gene: TRBV14; abundance: .; d_gene: .; CDR3aa: CASSQDRGNEQFF; CDR3nt: TGTGCCAGCAGCCAAGATCGAGGGAATGAGCAGTTCTTC
j_gene: TRBJ2-6; v_gene: TRBV9; abundance: .; d_gene: .; CDR3aa: CASSSPGLEVPGANVLTF; CDR3nt: TGTGCCAGCAGTTCCCCGGGACTCGAAGTGCCTGGGGCCAACGTCCTGACTTTC
j_gene: TRBJ2-6; v_gene: TRBV7-2; abundance: .; d_gene: .; CDR3aa: CASNSGGSSGANVLTF; CDR3nt: TGTGCCAGCAATTCAGGAGGGAGCTCTGGGGCCAACGTCCTGACTTTC
j_gene: TRBJ2-1; v_gene: TRBV7-8; abundance: .; d_gene: TRBD2; CDR3aa: CASSTTTSGLYNEQFF; CDR3nt: TGTGCCAGCAGCACCACGACTAGCGGCCTATACAATGAGCAGTTCTTC
j_gene: TRBJ2-3; v_gene: TRBV2; abundance: once; d_gene: TRBD2; CDR3aa: CASSEIRGGTDTQYF; CDR3nt: TGTGCCAGCAGTGAGATACGGGGGGGCACAGATACGCAGTATTTT